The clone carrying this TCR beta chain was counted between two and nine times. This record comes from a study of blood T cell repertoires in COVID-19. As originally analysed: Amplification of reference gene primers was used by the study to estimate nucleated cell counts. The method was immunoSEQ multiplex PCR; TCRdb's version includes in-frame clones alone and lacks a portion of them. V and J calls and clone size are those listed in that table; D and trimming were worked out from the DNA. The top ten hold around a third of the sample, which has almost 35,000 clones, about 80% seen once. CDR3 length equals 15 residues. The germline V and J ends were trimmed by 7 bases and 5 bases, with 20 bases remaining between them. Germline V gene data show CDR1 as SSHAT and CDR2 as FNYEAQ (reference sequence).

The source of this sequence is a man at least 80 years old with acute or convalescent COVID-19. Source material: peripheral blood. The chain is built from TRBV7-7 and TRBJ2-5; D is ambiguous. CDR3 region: CASMSGQLGSETQYF. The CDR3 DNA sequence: TGTGCCAGCATGTCCGGCCAGCTAGGTTCGGAGACCCAGTACTTC.